The subject of this entry is one T cell receptor beta chain. Assay used: immunoSEQ multiplex PCR; TCRdb lists only in-frame clones, some missing. The data contain roughly 150,000 clones, about nine tenths of them seen just once; the ten biggest clones take up about 4%. The entry originates in a study of blood T cell repertoires in COVID-19. Study at large: T cells, B-cell-depleted T cells, or PBMCs provided the cDNA or gDNA that served as material.

Trimming left V 5 bases short and J 3 bases short, with 10 bases between. CDR3 size: 14 residues. Germline V CDR1 and CDR2: SNHLY, FYNNEI. Ages ranged from about 18 to 89 years, with residence in approximately 23 US areas. Clinical history reported by participants formed the basis on which cohorts were assigned. The chain employs TRBV2 and TRBJ1-4, with D maybe TRBD1 (6 bases). Sequences were obtained from PBMCs or T cells enriched from blood (not recorded which). This sequence originates from a woman in her forties who had been exposed to COVID-19. CDR3 in amino acids: CASSTQGANEKLFF. CDR3 nucleotides: TGTGCCAGCAGTACACAGGGAGCTAATGAAAAACTGTTTTTT.